The 29 T cell receptor beta chains below were found in one sample sequenced in a study of beta chain features in type 1 diabetes. Sequenced material consisted of expressed TCRB transcripts (all of the isolated RNA was reverse transcribed). Some clones are missing from TCRdb's copy, which holds only in-frame ones; the method was immunoSEQ multiplex PCR. The repertoire consists of roughly 400,000 clones, with about 14% occurring once and the leading ten covering under 0.04%. Material for sequencing was naive CD4+ T cells from blood. Every receptor here comes from a man aged 30 to 45 in good health.

The V gene is TRBV2, the J gene TRBJ2-7, with D unresolved. The CDR3 totals 11 residues. Germline V lookup: CDR1 SNHLY, CDR2 FYNNEI. V was trimmed by 2 bases and J by 4 bases, leaving 3 bases between them. The CDR3 region is CASSEWYEQYF. In DNA form, the CDR3 reads TGTGCCAGCAGTGAATGGTACGAGCAGTACTTC.

The chain links TRBV27 to TRBJ1-3; 9 bases line up with TRBD1. The V and J ends lost 8 bases and 0 bases, in that order; junction bases with no gene match: 8. The CDR3 runs 16 residues. Per the germline V gene, CDR1 is MNHEY and CDR2 is SMNVEV (reference sequence). In nucleotides, the CDR3 is TGTGCCAGCCGCGGGACAGGGTCTTTCTCTGGAAACACCATATATTTT. Its protein product is CASRGTGSFSGNTIYF.

V is TRBV19 and J is TRBJ1-5; D may be TRBD1 (6 bases). This CDR3 spans 14 amino acids. Germline CDR1 LNHDA, CDR2 SQIVND (reference sequence). V was cut by 3 bases and J by 5 bases, with 11 bases left in between. In DNA form, the CDR3 reads TGTGCCAGTAGTATCACAGGGTGGGATCAGCCCCAGCATTTT. Amino acids: CASSITGWDQPQHF.

Details on this clone: The junction and the germline gene differ at one end; a read error may be behind it. The chain uses TRBV7-7 and TRBJ2-3, with 9 bases lining up with TRBD2. CDR1 SSHAT and CDR2 FNYEAQ come from the germline V gene (reference sequence). This CDR3 comprises 14 residues. Written as DNA, the CDR3 is TGTGCTAGCAGCCTGGGACTAGCATATGATACGCAGTATTTT. This sequence encodes CASSLGLAYDTQYF. The full variable domain, its missing parts supplied by reference TRBV7-7 and TRBJ2-3, is GAGVSQSPRYKVTKRGQDVTLRCDPISSHATLYWYQQALGQGPEFLTYFNYEAQPDKSGLPSDRFSAERPEGSISTLTIQRTEQRDSAMYRCASSLGLAYDTQYFGPGTRLTVL.

The gene calls are TRBV30 and TRBJ2-5, with a weak D call TRBD2 (7 bases). Germline V gives CDR1 GTSNPN, CDR2 SVGIG (reference sequence). V dropped 4 bases and J dropped 1 base, with 16 bases sitting between them. CDR3 length equals 15 residues. Written as DNA, the CDR3 is TGTGCCTGGAAACGCCCGGGGGGCGGCCAAGAGACCCAGTACTTC. Amino acid sequence: CAWKRPGGGQETQYF.

The chain has TRBV6-5 and TRBJ2-1; D unclear. Trimming cost V 6 bases and J 6 bases, with 6 bases left between them. Germline V CDR1 and CDR2: MNHEY, SVGAGI. CDR3 length equals 11 residues. This CDR3 reads CASRLGNEQFF. DNA for the CDR3: TGTGCCAGCAGACTCGGCAATGAGCAGTTCTTC.

This clone was seen a handful of times. The chain links TRBV6-5 to TRBJ2-7, with a weak D call TRBD2 (5 bases). V lost 5 bases and J lost 7, with 12 bases in between. CDR3 length equals 12 residues. Germline V gene data show CDR1 as MNHEY and CDR2 as SVGAGI. The CDR3 spells CASSTGPGEQYV. As DNA, the CDR3 is TGTGCCAGCAGTACTGGGCCGGGGGAGCAGTACGTC.

The chain has TRBV7-2 and TRBJ1-5; the D is unclear. Looked up from germline, CDR1 is SGHTA and CDR2 is FQGNSA. V lost 5 bases to trimming and J lost 0 bases, with 14 bases between them. The length of the CDR3 is 16 residues. CDR3 coding DNA: TGTGCCAGCAGCCAAAGGCTGATCTATAGCAATCAGCCCCAGCATTTT. Residues: CASSQRLIYSNQPQHF.

This clone was counted only a few times. DNA of the CDR3: TGTGCCAGCAGCCCCGGGGGTACTAGCACAGATACGCAGTATTTT. Protein: CASSPGGTSTDTQYF. The chain joins TRBV13 to TRBJ2-3; perhaps TRBD2 as D (6 bases). V lost 5 bases and J 0 bases, leaving 12 bases between the germline ends. The CDR3 covers 15 residues. CDR1 PRHDT and CDR2 FYEKMQ come from the germline V gene (reference sequence).

The J gene is TRBJ2-5, the V gene TRBV25-1, with TRBD1 matching over 7 bases. V lost 7 bases, J lost 4 bases, and 12 bases stayed unmatched. Germline V gene data show CDR1 as MGHDK and CDR2 as SYGVNS. This CDR3 comprises 15 residues. CDR3 region: CASKNRDSAPETQYF. The DNA of the CDR3 is TGTGCCAGCAAGAACCGGGACAGCGCCCCAGAGACCCAGTACTTC.

CDR3 loop: CASSLTDEKLFF. The DNA of the CDR3 is TGTGCCAGCAGCTTGACAGATGAAAAACTGTTTTTT. The chain combines TRBV5-6 with TRBJ1-4; D is uncertain. The CDR3 sequence is 12 residues long. V gave up 1 base and J gave up 6 bases, with 4 bases separating them. CDR1 SGHDT and CDR2 YYEEEE come from the germline V gene.

This clone was seen a handful of times. The rearrangement joins TRBV13 to TRBJ1-6; TRBD1 might be the D (5 bases). With 0 bases removed from V and 2 bases from J, the gap between germline ends came to 8 bases. The V gene's germline CDR1 is PRHDT and CDR2 FYEKMQ (reference sequence). This CDR3 is 16 amino acids long. The CDR3 nucleotides are TGTGCCAGCAGCTTAGGGGGGGTTACCTATAATTCACCCCTCCACTTT. This translates into CASSLGGVTYNSPLHF.

This clone was recorded a few times. The chain couples TRBV7-2 to TRBJ1-5, with 8 bases identical to TRBD1. CDR1 is SGHTA, CDR2 FQGNSA, per germline. The J segment lost 6 bases and the V segment lost 1 base, leaving 5 bases of the junction unmatched. CDR3 length equals 15 residues. The CDR3 DNA follows: TGTGCCAGCAGCTTAGTCGGACAGGGCGGTCAGCCCCAGCATTTT. The encoded protein is CASSLVGQGGQPQHF.

This clone occurred a few times. The chain combines TRBV7-2 with TRBJ2-1; no reliable D call. Looked up from germline, CDR1 is SGHTA and CDR2 is FQGNSA. Trimming shortened V by 2 bases and J by 8 bases, and 13 bases separated the two germline ends. This CDR3 comprises 14 residues. This chain's CDR3 is CASSLQAGGDEQFF. The CDR3 region has the DNA TGTGCCAGCAGCTTACAAGCTGGTGGGGATGAGCAGTTCTTC.

This clone was seen a few times. The rearrangement links TRBV30 to TRBJ1-2; perhaps TRBD1 as D (6 bases). This CDR3 contains 11 residues. CDR1 is GTSNPN, CDR2 SVGIG, per germline (reference sequence). Trimming left V 3 bases short and J 14 bases short, with 16 bases between. CDR3: CAWSGGPLYTF. In nucleotides, the CDR3 is TGTGCCTGGAGCGGGGGGCCCCTATATACCTTC.

The rearrangement links TRBV29-1 to TRBJ2-3; possibly TRBD1 for D (6 bases). Germline values: CDR1 SQVTM, CDR2 ANQGSEA. Trimming shortened V by 4 bases and J by 4 bases, and 18 bases separated the two germline ends. This CDR3 comprises 15 residues. In DNA form, the CDR3 reads TGCAGCGTTGCCACTGCCCAGGGGTGGGCAGATACGCAGTATTTT. Translating gives CSVATAQGWADTQYF.

V gene TRBV19 combines with J gene TRBJ2-3; TRBD1 aligns across 8 bases. CDR1 LNHDA and CDR2 SQIVND come from the germline V gene (reference sequence). The V gene end was trimmed by 9 bases and the J gene end by 6 bases; junction bases not matched to a gene: 14. The CDR3 spans 15 residues. The CDR3 DNA reads TGTGCCAGCTCATCCCCGAGTCGACAGGGGGATACGCAGTATTTT. It yields the protein CASSSPSRQGDTQYF. The full variable domain, completed using reference TRBV19 and TRBJ2-3, is DGGITQSPKYLFRKEGQNVTLSCEQNLNHDAMYWYRQDPGQGLRLIYYSQIVNDFQKGDIAEGYSVSREKKESFPLTVTSAQKNPTAFYLCASSSPSRQGDTQYFGPGTRLTVL.

There are a few counts of this clone. This chain links TRBV28 with TRBJ2-1; 7 bases align to TRBD2. Germline CDR1 MDHEN, CDR2 SYDVKM. The CDR3 is made up of 14 amino acids. V lost 2 bases and J lost 8; bases outside the gene matches: 6. The CDR3 loop reads CASSLVSGNDEQFF. The DNA for the CDR3 is TGTGCCAGCAGTTTAGTCAGCGGGAATGATGAGCAGTTCTTC.

The V gene is TRBV5-6, the J gene TRBJ2-1; the match to TRBD1 covers 8 bases. The trim removed 3 bases at V and 4 bases at J, leaving 9 bases unmatched. CDR3 length: 16 residues. CDR1 and CDR2 from the germline V gene are SGHDT and YYEEEE. In DNA, the CDR3 is TGTGCCAGCAGCTACCGGGACAGGAATCCTTACAATGAGCAGTTCTTC. Encoded protein: CASSYRDRNPYNEQFF.

This clone was seen a few times. The chain couples TRBV25-1 to TRBJ2-1; 15 nucleotides match TRBD2. The CDR3 extends over 17 amino acids. V lost 7 bases and J lost 7; bases outside the gene matches: 11. In germline, CDR1 is MGHDK, CDR2 SYGVNS. The CDR3: CASNKLTGTSGGNEQFF. The DNA for the CDR3 is TGTGCCAGCAACAAACTAACCGGGACTAGCGGGGGGAATGAGCAGTTCTTC.

This clone has at least ten counts. In DNA, the CDR3 is TGCAGCGTCATGACAGGGGCACTCTCTGGGGCCAACGTCCTGACTTTC. Translation: CSVMTGALSGANVLTF. J is TRBJ2-6 and V is TRBV29-1, with 8 positions matching TRBD1. J was trimmed by 0 bases and V by 6 bases; bases with no gene match: 7. The CDR3 is 16 residues long. Germline CDR1 is SQVTM and CDR2 is ANQGSEA.

V gene TRBV6-5 combines with J gene TRBJ2-2; D gene unclear. CDR3 length equals 14 residues. Germline CDR1 is MNHEY and CDR2 is SVGAGI. The V end was cut by 1 base, the J end by 1 base, with 4 bases between. Here the CDR3 reads CASSYFLNTGELFF. DNA of the CDR3: TGTGCCAGCAGTTACTTCCTGAACACCGGGGAGCTGTTTTTT.

A few counts support this clone. This sequence joins TRBV27 and TRBJ2-1; TRBD2 aligns across 8 bases. The germline gives CDR1 MNHEY, CDR2 SMNVEV (reference sequence). The junction had 7 bases not matched to a gene; V was cut back by 5 bases and J by 7 bases. The CDR3 runs 14 residues. The CDR3 here is CASSGRGAGNEQFF. As DNA, the CDR3 is TGTGCCAGCAGTGGGCGGGGGGCTGGGAATGAGCAGTTCTTC.

Only a few counts were recorded for this clone. V gene TRBV28 combines with J gene TRBJ2-7, with 9 positions matching TRBD1. Germline values: CDR1 MDHEN, CDR2 SYDVKM. This CDR3 has 13 amino acids. This CDR3 reads CASSLRTGTGILV. CDR3 DNA: TGTGCCAGCAGTTTACGAACCGGGACAGGGATTCTTGTC.

The chain recombines TRBV30 with TRBJ1-2; possibly TRBD1 for D (6 bases). With 5 bases removed from V and 0 bases from J, the gap between germline ends came to 10 bases. Germline V gives CDR1 GTSNPN, CDR2 SVGIG (reference sequence). This CDR3 has 13 amino acids. The CDR3 sequence is CAWVRTANYGYTF. The CDR3 region has the DNA TGTGCCTGGGTCAGGACAGCTAACTATGGCTACACCTTC.

This clone was detected only a few times. The rearrangement links TRBV12-5 to TRBJ1-6; maybe TRBD1 (5 bases). CDR1 LGHNT and CDR2 FRNRAP come from the germline V gene. CDR3 length: 14 amino acids. V was clipped by 6 bases and J by 6 bases, with 12 bases between them. The CDR3 coding sequence is TGTGCTAGTGGAAACCGGACACCTAATTCACCCCTCCACTTT. Its protein product is CASGNRTPNSPLHF. Using reference TRBV12-5 and TRBJ1-6 for the parts outside the CDR3, the full variable domain is DARVTQTPRHKVTEMGQEVTMRCQPILGHNTVFWYRQTMMQGLELLAYFRNRAPLDDSGMPKDRFSAEMPDATLATLKIQPSEPRDSAVYFCASGNRTPNSPLHFGNGTRLTVT.

This clone was detected only a few times. The chain uses TRBV18 and TRBJ2-1; D possibly matches TRBD1 or TRBD2 (5 bases each). V was cut by 4 bases and J by 6 bases, with 10 bases left in between. Germline CDR1 KGHSH, CDR2 LQKENI. The CDR3 covers 13 residues. In DNA, the CDR3 is TGTGCCAGCTCACTCAGGGAGTTCAATGAGCAGTTCTTC. Its protein product is CASSLREFNEQFF.

This clone was observed a handful of times. This sample includes further DNA sequences coding for the same CDR3. The chain combines TRBV18 with TRBJ1-1; D may be TRBD1 (5 bases). In germline, CDR1 is KGHSH, CDR2 LQKENI. CDR3 length: 13 amino acids. V shed 6 bases and J shed 0 bases, with 8 bases lying between them. Here the CDR3 reads CASSGQMNTEAFF. The DNA of the CDR3 is TGTGCCAGCTCGGGGCAAATGAACACTGAAGCTTTCTTT.

This clone was counted between two and nine times. V usage is TRBV29-1 and J usage is TRBJ1-5; TRBD1 agrees at 7 bases. J gave up 0 bases and V 4 bases, and 3 bases lay outside the gene matches. This CDR3 has 14 residues. Germline CDR1 reads SQVTM; CDR2 reads ANQGSEA. The CDR3 here is CSVVGTDSNQPQHF. CDR3 DNA sequence: TGCAGCGTTGTAGGGACAGATAGCAATCAGCCCCAGCATTTT. Using reference TRBV29-1 and TRBJ1-5 for the parts outside the CDR3, the full variable domain is SAVISQKPSRDICQRGTSLTIQCQVDSQVTMMFWYRQQPGQSLTLIATANQGSEATYESGFVIDKFPISRPNLTFSTLTVSNMSPEDSSIYLCSVVGTDSNQPQHFGDGTRLSIL.